One and the same sample provided the 30 T cell receptor beta chains below, sequenced in a study of Ad26.COV2.S vaccination and SARS-CoV-2 variants. Some clones are missing from TCRdb's copy, which holds only in-frame ones; the method was immunoSEQ multiplex PCR. The top ten clones hold 2% to 3% of a sample with hundreds of thousands of clones, 85% to 90% of them seen once. Specified treatment: roughly 18 received Ad26.COV2.S at low or high dose, single or two shots; about 5 received placebo; per-sample allocation not given. Samples were taken on day 63 after the first vaccine or placebo injection. The sample was peripheral blood, taken in a trial of Ad26.COV2.S vaccine versus placebo. The receptors shown here come from a person between 18 and 65 years old who received the Ad26.COV2.S COVID-19 vaccine or a placebo.

DNA for the CDR3: TGTGCCAGCACACTACTTGCGGGACAGGGATTTAAGAAAGAAGCTTTCTTT. Translated: CASTLLAGQGFKKEAFF. This chain uses TRBV11-2 with TRBJ1-1; 9 bases match TRBD1. V shed 7 bases and J 8 bases; nucleotides not matched to a gene: 20. The CDR3 covers 17 residues. Per the germline V gene, CDR1 is SGHAT and CDR2 is FQNNGV. The whole variable domain, filled in from reference TRBV11-2 and TRBJ1-1, reads EAGVAQSPRYKIIEKRQSVAFWCNPISGHATLYWYQQILGQGPKLLIQFQNNGVVDDSQLPKDRFSAERLKGVDSTLKIQPAKLEDSAVYLCASTLLAGQGFKKEAFFGQGTRLTVV.

The J gene is TRBJ1-6, the V gene TRBV11-2, with 7 positions matching TRBD1. Trimming took 5 bases from V and 8 from J; bases not matched to a gene: 6. The germline CDR1 and CDR2 sequences are SGHAT and FQNNGV. This CDR3 is built from 14 residues. CDR3 DNA sequence: TGTGCCAGCAGCGCACAGGGGAGGGATTCACCCCTCCACTTT. It codes for CASSAQGRDSPLHF.

The chain recombines TRBV7-8 with TRBJ2-7; TRBD1 aligns across 10 bases. V gave up 0 bases and J gave up 11 bases; unmatched junction bases: 4. The CDR3 is 13 residues long. Germline V gene data show CDR1 as SGHVS and CDR2 as FQNEAQ. The CDR3 DNA follows: TGTGCCAGCAGCTTAGCCTCCGGGACAGGGGAGTACTTC. As protein: CASSLASGTGEYF.

The CDR3 loop is CASSGGPTTSYNEQFF. For the CDR3, the DNA is TGTGCCAGTAGTGGGGGACCGACCACCTCCTACAATGAGCAGTTCTTC. The gene calls are TRBV19 and TRBJ2-1; tentatively, D is TRBD1 or TRBD2 (5 bases each). In germline, CDR1 is LNHDA, CDR2 SQIVND (reference sequence). The CDR3 loop spans 16 amino acids. Trimming removed 5 bases at V and 0 bases at J, with 14 bases between.

The chain links TRBV27 to TRBJ1-5; D is uncertain. V was cut by 6 bases and J by 0 bases, with 6 bases left in between. The germline CDR1 and CDR2 sequences are MNHEY and SMNVEV (reference sequence). This CDR3 has 13 amino acids. The CDR3 loop reads CASSFYSNQPQHF. The CDR3 DNA reads as TGTGCCAGCAGCTTTTATAGCAATCAGCCCCAGCATTTT.

The rearrangement joins TRBV12-3 or TRBV12-4 to TRBJ2-7; D not certain. The CDR3 length is 12 residues. Trimming took off 3 bases at V and 7 bases at J, with 10 bases between the two ends. CDR3 in amino acids: CASSFGRLEQYF. The CDR3 nucleotides read TGTGCCAGCAGTTTCGGCCGCTTAGAGCAGTACTTC.

The V call is TRBV4-3, the J call TRBJ2-2; unclear D gene. This CDR3 comprises 14 residues. The germline gives CDR1 LGHNA, CDR2 YSLEER. Trimming stripped 0 bases from V and 5 bases from J, with 7 bases between. The CDR3 is CASSQEPDTGELFF. The CDR3 region has the DNA TGCGCCAGCAGCCAAGAACCAGATACCGGGGAGCTGTTTTTT.

The V gene is TRBV29-1, the J gene TRBJ2-1; 7 nucleotides agree with TRBD2. V gave up 3 bases and J gave up 8 bases; unmatched junction bases: 7. CDR3 length: 13 amino acids. Germline V CDR1 and CDR2: SQVTM, ANQGSEA. CDR3 sequence (DNA): TGCAGCGTTGAGACGGGGACTACCGATGAGCAGTTCTTC. This codes for CSVETGTTDEQFF.

CDR3 bases: TGTGCCAGCAGTGACCCATCGGGTGAGGATGAGCAGTTCTTC. Translated: CASSDPSGEDEQFF. The chain is built from TRBV25-1 and TRBJ2-1, with no clear D. Germline lookup yields CDR1 MGHDK and CDR2 SYGVNS. This CDR3 region has 14 residues. V lost 3 bases, J lost 8 bases, and 14 bases lay in between.

The chain is built from TRBV7-3 and TRBJ2-7; 9 bases fit TRBD2. The ends lost 0 bases at V and 8 bases at J; junction bases unmatched: 14. CDR3 length: 17 residues. Per germline, CDR1 SGHTA and CDR2 FQGTGA. CDR3 in amino acids: CASSLTPSSGRSLKQYV. The DNA of the CDR3 is TGTGCCAGCAGCTTAACGCCCAGTAGCGGGAGATCCCTCAAGCAGTACGTC.

The chain is built from TRBV7-9 and TRBJ1-3; no firm D call. The CDR3 loop spans 14 amino acids. The V end was cut by 1 base, the J end by 0 bases, with 4 bases between. Germline CDR1 is SEHNR and CDR2 is FQNEAQ (reference sequence). The CDR3 region has the DNA TGTGCCAGCAGCTTAGGCCTCTCTGGAAACACCATATATTTT. This encodes CASSLGLSGNTIYF.

This chain connects TRBV20-1 to TRBJ1-2; D ambiguous. V lost 3 bases to trimming and J lost 2 bases, with 13 bases between them. In germline, CDR1 is DFQATT, CDR2 SNEGSKA (reference sequence). CDR3 length equals 14 residues. In DNA, the CDR3 is TGCAGTGCTAGTCCCCGCGAGGTAAACTATGGCTACACCTTC. It is translated as CSASPREVNYGYTF.

The chain recombines TRBV14 with TRBJ2-3; D may correspond to TRBD1 or TRBD2 (6 bases each). The CDR3 spans 13 residues. The V gene lost 4 bases and the J gene lost 10 bases, with 15 bases spanning the gap. The V gene's germline CDR1 is SGHDN and CDR2 FVKESK. The CDR3 coding sequence is TGTGCCAGCAGCCGAGGGGGACTGAAGGCGCAGTATTTT. Protein sequence: CASSRGGLKAQYF.

V usage is TRBV11-2 and J usage is TRBJ2-3, with 15 bases aligning to TRBD2. The V gene's germline CDR1 is SGHAT and CDR2 FQNNGV. V gave up 5 bases and J gave up 4 bases; unmatched junction bases: 7. The CDR3 has 17 amino acids. The CDR3 loop is CASSLGLAGGLADTQYF. The CDR3, as DNA: TGTGCCAGCAGCCTCGGACTAGCGGGGGGGCTGGCAGATACGCAGTATTTT.

This clone appeared once. The CDR3 sequence: CASSLEKDLRQETQYF. For the CDR3, the DNA is TGTGCCAGCAGCTTAGAGAAGGACCTCAGACAGGAGACCCAGTACTTC. The V gene is TRBV7-3, the J gene TRBJ2-5, with a possible D match to TRBD1 (5 bases). Deletions cut 2 bases from V and 5 bases from J, with 18 bases between. Germline V gene sequence: CDR1 SGHTA, CDR2 FQGTGA. This CDR3 contains 16 residues.

This chain connects TRBV4-3 to TRBJ1-4; D uncertain. Trimming pared 4 bases from V and 8 bases from J, leaving 17 bases between. Germline loops: CDR1 LGHNA, CDR2 YSLEER. The CDR3 runs to 15 residues. CDR3 DNA: TGCGCCAGCAGCCCCGACCCGTATCGGGAAGAAAAACTGTTTTTT. Its translation: CASSPDPYREEKLFF.

This clone was detected a few times. The chain couples TRBV20-1 to TRBJ2-7, with D unclear. The CDR3 runs to 11 residues. The germline gives CDR1 DFQATT, CDR2 SNEGSKA (reference sequence). V was clipped by 0 bases and J by 7 bases, with 7 bases between them. CDR3 residues: CSARDWEEQYF. For the CDR3, the DNA is TGCAGTGCTAGAGATTGGGAAGAGCAGTACTTC.

The rearrangement links TRBV5-1 to TRBJ1-3, with D uncertain. V was trimmed by 4 bases and J by 4 bases, leaving 12 bases between them. This CDR3 has 14 residues. Germline CDR1 reads SGHRS; CDR2 reads YFSETQ. In nucleotides, the CDR3 is TGCGCCAGCAGCCCGGGCCACGCGGGAAACACCATATATTTT. Its protein is CASSPGHAGNTIYF. The variable domain in full, completed from reference TRBV5-1 and TRBJ1-3, reads KAGVTQTPRYLIKTRGQQVTLSCSPISGHRSVSWYQQTPGQGLQFLFEYFSETQRNKGNFPGRFSGRQFSNSRSEMNVSTLELGDSALYLCASSPGHAGNTIYFGEGSWLTVV.

The chain has TRBV28 and TRBJ2-7; the match to TRBD1 covers 7 bases. CDR1 is MDHEN, CDR2 SYDVKM, per germline. Unmatched junction bases numbered 6, after V lost 7 bases and J lost 3 bases. This CDR3 has 13 residues. The CDR3 region is CASTSGQDYEQYF. CDR3 nucleotides: TGTGCCAGCACCTCCGGACAGGACTACGAGCAGTACTTC.

V is TRBV14 and J is TRBJ1-1, with TRBD1 as a possible D gene (5 bases). V was cut by 5 bases and J by 5 bases, with 12 bases left in between. This CDR3 region has 13 residues. Germline-derived CDR1 and CDR2 are SGHDN and FVKESK. This CDR3 reads CASSRGWWTEAFF. The DNA of the CDR3 is TGTGCCAGCAGCAGGGGATGGTGGACTGAAGCTTTCTTT.

The genes are TRBV2 and TRBJ2-7; 8 bases map to TRBD2. Trimming cost V 5 bases and J 7 bases; bases outside gene matches: 7. The CDR3 consists of 13 residues. From germline, CDR1 is SNHLY and CDR2 FYNNEI. The CDR3 DNA is TGTGCCAGCAGTCGGGGGGGGCAAGGTGAGCAGTACTTC. Translated, it gives CASSRGGQGEQYF.

Points on this clone: This specimen includes other DNA sequences encoding the same CDR3. The genes are TRBV20-1 and TRBJ1-5; no clear D gene. Germline CDR1 reads DFQATT; CDR2 reads SNEGSKA (reference sequence). The CDR3 length is 11 residues. Deletions cut 1 base from V and 2 bases from J, with 0 bases between. CDR3 region: CSARGNQPQHF. The CDR3 coding sequence is TGCAGTGCTAGAGGCAATCAGCCCCAGCATTTT.

V gene TRBV27 combines with J gene TRBJ2-2, with D uncertain. The CDR3 is made up of 15 amino acids. V lost 3 bases, J lost 4 bases, and 12 bases lay in between. Germline CDR1 is MNHEY and CDR2 is SMNVEV (reference sequence). CDR3 nucleotides: TGTGCCAGCAGTTTTTCCCTGGGTAGCACCGGGGAGCTGTTTTTT. Translated, it gives CASSFSLGSTGELFF.

V is TRBV15 and J is TRBJ1-6; D not certain. CDR3 length equals 15 residues. CDR1 LNHNV and CDR2 YYDKDF come from the germline V gene (reference sequence). V shed 0 bases and J shed 8 bases, with 11 bases lying between them. CDR3 sequence (DNA): TGTGCCACCAGCAGAGATTCAGGCCCTTATTCACCCCTCCACTTT. Encoded protein: CATSRDSGPYSPLHF.

The CDR3, as DNA: TGCGCCAGCAGCCAAGATGGACTAGCGGGAGAAGACACAGATACGCAGTATTTT. It encodes CASSQDGLAGEDTDTQYF. The genes are TRBV4-3 and TRBJ2-3, with 13 bases identical to TRBD2. V was pared by 0 bases and J by 2 bases, with 5 bases of the junction left unmatched. This CDR3 is built from 18 residues. Germline lookup yields CDR1 LGHNA and CDR2 YSLEER.

The chain carries TRBV2 and TRBJ1-1, with D maybe TRBD1 (5 bases). V was clipped by 3 bases and J by 0 bases, with 11 bases between them. The germline V gene has CDR1 SNHLY and CDR2 FYNNEI. The CDR3 contains 15 residues. The CDR3 here is CASSEEWGMNTEAFF. CDR3 in DNA: TGTGCCAGCAGTGAGGAGTGGGGGATGAACACTGAAGCTTTCTTT.

A note on this clone: At the DNA level, this CDR3 is encoded by other sequences in the same sample as well. The chain employs TRBV27 and TRBJ2-7; D gene unclear. Germline CDR1 is MNHEY and CDR2 is SMNVEV (reference sequence). This CDR3 has 11 residues. Between the trimmed V and J ends, which lost 3 bases and 3 bases, there was a span of 3 bases. The CDR3 DNA sequence: TGTGCCAGCAGTTTGGGCTACGAGCAGTACTTC. Its protein product is CASSLGYEQYF.

The rearrangement joins TRBV6-1 to TRBJ2-3; maybe TRBD2 (5 bases). Germline CDR1 is MNHNS and CDR2 is SASEGT. V lost 1 base and J lost 8, with 7 bases in between. The CDR3 is 12 amino acids. CDR3 protein: CASSEEAGTQYF. The CDR3 DNA sequence: TGTGCCAGCAGTGAAGAGGCGGGTACGCAGTATTTT.

This clone has a handful of counts. This chain links TRBV5-1 with TRBJ1-6; tentatively, D is TRBD1 (5 bases). V gave up 6 bases and J gave up 6 bases, with 13 bases separating them. In germline, CDR1 is SGHRS, CDR2 YFSETQ. The CDR3 length is 14 residues. The CDR3 spells CASNLGQINSPLHF. The CDR3 DNA follows: TGCGCCAGCAACTTAGGACAAATTAATTCACCCCTCCACTTT.

This clone was recorded only once. J is TRBJ2-1 and V is TRBV7-6; D is unclear. In germline, CDR1 is SGHVS, CDR2 FNYEAQ. There are 15 residues in the CDR3. Between the trimmed V and J ends, which lost 0 bases and 5 bases, there was a span of 11 bases. The CDR3 is CASSLASQRNNEQFF. In DNA, the CDR3 is TGTGCCAGCAGCTTAGCGAGTCAAAGGAACAATGAGCAGTTCTTC.